This TCR beta chain emerged from a study of blood T cells in healthy people across ages. This CDR3 has 13 residues. Germline V CDR1 and CDR2: SNHLY, FYNNEI. Between the trimmed V and J ends, which lost 6 bases and 1 base, there was a span of 7 bases. Next came a second PCR, run for roughly 6 to 11 cycles, which used a sample-barcoded 5' primer along with a J-beta primer mix. TCRdb re-called the 5' RACE reads through MiXCR, storing one row per CDR3 protein. Here the sample spans some 1.5 million distinct CDR3 sequences, roughly 28% being singletons. The chain recombines TRBV2 with TRBJ1-5; D is uncertain. The sequencing input was blood. The clonotype comes from a woman between 25 and 40 years old in good health. The CDR3 here is CASREESNQPQHF. The CDR3 DNA is TGTGCCAGCAGGGAGGAAAGCAATCAGCCCCAGCATTTT. The variable domain in full, with the rest retrieved from reference TRBV2 and TRBJ1-5, is EPEVTQTPSHQVTQMGQEVILRCVPISNHLYFYWYRQILGQKVEFLVSFYNNEISEKSEIFDDQFSVERPDGSNFTLKIRSTKLEDSAMYFCASREESNQPQHFGDGTRLSIL.